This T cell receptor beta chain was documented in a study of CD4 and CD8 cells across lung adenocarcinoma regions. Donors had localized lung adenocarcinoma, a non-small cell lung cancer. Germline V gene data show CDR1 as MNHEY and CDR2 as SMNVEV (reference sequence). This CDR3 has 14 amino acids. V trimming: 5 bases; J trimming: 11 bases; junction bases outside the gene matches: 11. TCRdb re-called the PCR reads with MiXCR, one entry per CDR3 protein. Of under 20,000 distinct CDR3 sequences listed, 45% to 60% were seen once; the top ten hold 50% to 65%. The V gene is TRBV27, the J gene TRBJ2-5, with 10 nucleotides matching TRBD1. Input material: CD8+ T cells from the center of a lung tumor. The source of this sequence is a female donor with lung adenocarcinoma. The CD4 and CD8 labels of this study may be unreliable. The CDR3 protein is CASSQDRGLGEQYF. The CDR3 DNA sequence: TGTGCCAGCAGTCAAGACAGGGGGCTGGGGGAGCAGTACTTC.